What follows describes a single T cell receptor beta chain. This clone was recorded once. The clone's antigen remains unknown. No much larger clonotype is one base removed from it; base qualities were not supplied. This record comes from a study of blood T cell repertoires in COVID-19 (dated by TCRdb to 2018 to 2020). With respect to the entire study: Collaborator samples came from the United States, Italy and Spain and covered acute and convalescent phases of COVID-19. The prospective study material was composed of cDNA or gDNA derived from T cells, B-cell-depleted T cells, or PBMCs. Subjects who had been exposed to COVID-19, were actively infected with it, or had recovered from it provided the deeply sampled blood TCRbeta repertoires that made up the dataset. A freely available public database, intended as a resource for researchers studying the immune response to SARS-CoV-2, is where the repertoires were released. Samples were obtained from the ongoing ImmuneRACE study (first 160 participants) and from 1,254 subjects provided by 6 global collaborators. The sample metadata nearly always contained a de-identified subject ID, COVID-19 status, age in years and sex. Where HLA class I and class II types were available, the types were taken from metadata supplied by the sample provider, not from assay-based typing. Points the paper makes about the study in general: The quantity of clinical and demographic metadata differed by source and by participant and was supplied without curation.

Participants in the prospective study were enrolled through a virtual design, were aged 18 to 89 years, and lived in 20 to 30 United States geographic areas. Cohort assignment in the prospective study relied on participant-reported clinical history from a screening survey and a study questionnaire. In the prospective study, mobile phlebotomists collected whole blood, serum and a nasopharyngeal or oropharyngeal swab from each participant. Participants in the prospective study had the option to provide additional blood draws and questionnaires over a roughly two-month period. Before DNA extraction, blood samples from the prospective study were shipped at room temperature or frozen. TCRbeta CDR3 regions were amplified from genomic DNA using the immunoSEQ Assay, a bias-controlled multiplex PCR. The original pipeline was this. The number of nucleated cells in each sample was estimated from the amplification of reference gene primers within the assay. To quantify the absolute abundance of each unique TCRbeta CDR3 rearrangement, sequence reads were collapsed and filtered. For each sample, productive Simpson clonality was calculated as the square root of Simpson's diversity index across productive rearrangements. The table comes from immuneACCESS by way of TCRdb, which keeps in-frame sequences with V and J called. Part of the clones is missing from these tables; in studies checked, under half for an unresolved V gene and the rest for unknown reasons. That table furnishes V, J and clone size, whereas the DNA furnished D and trimming. Here the sample has about 140,000 clones; almost 85% occur a single time. The ten top clones hold less than 4% of the sample.

Via the germline V gene (reference sequence), CDR1 is SEHNR and CDR2 FQNEAQ. The CDR3, cysteine through phenylalanine, is 16 amino acids long. Only CDR3 DNA is held: 48 bases, read in frame from base 1. The trim is 1 base for V and 2 bases for J, with a gap of 12 bases between the germline ends. The TCR comes from a woman aged 45 to 65 with acute COVID-19. The rearranged chain carries TRBV7-9 and TRBJ1-3; confidence is insufficient to name the D gene. The material sequenced was PBMCs or T cells enriched from blood (not recorded which). The CDR3 protein sequence reads: CASSLGIREAGNTIYF. The DNA sequence reads TGTGCCAGCAGCTTAGGAATCCGCGAAGCTGGAAACACCATATATTTT.